One and the same sample provided the 21 T cell receptor beta chains below, sequenced in a study of tumor and adjacent non-tumor tissue in lung cancer. A modified ARM-PCR protocol with three rounds of nested PCR amplified TCRbeta. TCRdb processed the multiplex PCR reads anew with MiXCR; each CDR3 protein has one entry. Altogether fewer than 80,000 distinct CDR3 sequences are present, around two thirds being singletons, with the ten largest covering 10% to 15%. The template was RNA from unsorted bulk tissue. Sequenced material: lung tumor tissue. The receptors stem from a woman between 65 and 79 years old with non-small cell lung cancer.

Worth noting for this clonotype: A read error may account for a junction end that differs from germline. The CDR3 sequence: CASSWYGTGKERYF. The CDR3 DNA sequence: TGTGCCAGCAGTTGGTACGGGACAGGAAAAGAGCGGTACTTC. The V call is TRBV27, the J call TRBJ2-7; TRBD1 matches 8 bases. Germline V gene lookup returns CDR1 MNHEY and CDR2 SMNVEV (reference sequence). The CDR3 sequence is 14 residues long.

In this sample, this clonotype turned up a few times. The chain uses TRBV20-1 and TRBJ2-1; D could derive from TRBD1 or TRBD2 (5 bases each). Germline CDR1 and CDR2: DFQATT and SNEGSKA (reference sequence). There are 15 residues in the CDR3. V dropped 6 bases and J dropped 0 bases, with 15 bases sitting between them. Here the CDR3 reads CSATKGTASYNEQFF. The CDR3 DNA is TGCAGTGCCACAAAAGGGACGGCCTCCTACAATGAGCAGTTCTTC.

On this clonotype: A read error may produce the germline difference seen at one junction end. CDR3 sequence: CAISTGSCGYTF. For the CDR3, the DNA is TGTGCCATCAGTACAGGGAGCTGTGGCTACACCTTC. The chain recombines TRBV6-5 with TRBJ1-2, with a possible D match to TRBD1 (6 bases). This CDR3 spans 12 amino acids. From germline, CDR1 is MNHEY and CDR2 SVGAGI.

On this clonotype itself: A much larger clonotype is one base distant, so this may be a read error. The chain links TRBV5-1 to TRBJ2-3; 8 bases are shared with TRBD1. CDR3 size: 16 residues. Trimming took 8 bases from V and 4 from J; bases not matched to a gene: 15. CDR1 SGHRS and CDR2 YFSETQ come from the germline V gene. The CDR3 DNA reads as TGCGCCAGAAGTCAGGGGGCGCTTTATTCCGCAGATACGCAGTATTTT. Residues: CARSQGALYSADTQYF.

On this clonotype itself: The junction departs from the called germline gene at one end, perhaps through a read error. The chain couples TRBV12-3 or TRBV12-4 to TRBJ2-5, with TRBD2 matching 7 bases. The length of the CDR3 is 15 residues. The CDR3 loop reads CASVTSGLGRETHYF. As DNA, the CDR3 is TGTGCCAGCGTCACGAGTGGACTAGGCCGTGAGACCCACTACTTC.

The table lists this clonotype with a few counts. This rearrangement joins TRBV5-1 to TRBJ2-7; the D gene could be TRBD1 or TRBD2 (6 bases each). V shed 10 bases and J shed 5 bases, with 13 bases lying between them. Germline values: CDR1 SGHRS, CDR2 YFSETQ. The CDR3 loop spans 11 amino acids. CDR3 protein: CAGGTSHEQYF. CDR3 nucleotides: TGCGCCGGCGGGACATCGCACGAGCAGTACTTC.

This clonotype showed up just a few times. The V and J genes are TRBV29-1 and TRBJ2-7, with 10 bases matching TRBD2. Germline CDR1 reads SQVTM; CDR2 reads ANQGSEA. The CDR3 has 13 amino acids. In nucleotides, the CDR3 is TGCAGTGTTTCTAGCGGGAGCTTTGACGAGCAGTACTTC. As protein: CSVSSGSFDEQYF.

V and J are TRBV6-1 and TRBJ1-1; the D is unclear. This CDR3 has 18 residues. V lost 5 bases, J lost 1 base, and 23 bases lay in between. The germline gives CDR1 MNHNS, CDR2 SASEGT. CDR3 sequence reads: CASSILKFTGLGNTEAFF. CDR3 coding DNA: TGTGCCAGCAGTATCTTAAAATTCACGGGGTTGGGGAACACTGAAGCTTTCTTT.

As for this clonotype: An end of the junction does not agree with germline; a read error may underlie this. The chain is built from TRBV20-1 and TRBJ1-5; the match to TRBD1 covers 7 bases. Germline assignment: CDR1 DFQATT and CDR2 SNEGSKA (reference sequence). The CDR3 runs 15 residues. As DNA, the CDR3 is TGCAGTGCTAGATCCTCGGGACAGCGCTATCAGCTCCAGCATTTT. Translated: CSARSSGQRYQLQHF.

The chain has TRBV6-5 and TRBJ2-1; D is possibly TRBD2 (5 bases). V shed 0 bases and J shed 8 bases, with 23 bases lying between them. Per the germline V gene, CDR1 is MNHEY and CDR2 is SVGAGI. This CDR3 has 18 residues. The CDR3 here is CASSYSSRREGWPDEQFF. CDR3 nucleotide sequence: TGTGCCAGCAGTTACTCGAGTCGTCGAGAGGGATGGCCTGATGAGCAGTTCTTC.

With respect to this clonotype: The germline gene is not matched at one end of the junction; a read error may be the cause. The chain uses TRBV11-1 and TRBJ2-1; 9 bases agree with TRBD2. Per the germline V gene, CDR1 is SGHAT and CDR2 is FQDESV (reference sequence). The CDR3 loop spans 14 amino acids. The CDR3 DNA reads TGTTCTAGCAGCCCGCGGGAGGGCCGCTATGAGCAGTCCTTC. Amino acids: CSSSPREGRYEQSF.

On this clonotype itself: This may arise from a read error, as a much more abundant clone is one base away. V usage is TRBV7-8 and J usage is TRBJ1-6; D is undetermined. Per germline, CDR1 SGHVS and CDR2 FQNEAQ. The CDR3 covers 14 residues. In DNA, the CDR3 is TGTGCCAGCAGCTTAGTAACATCCAATTCACCCCTCCAATTT. Protein sequence: CASSLVTSNSPLQF.

Regarding this clonotype: A read error is possible here, since a much larger clone lies one base away. The J gene is TRBJ2-7, the V gene TRBV28; 7 bases line up with TRBD2. CDR3 length: 13 amino acids. Germline V CDR1 and CDR2: MDHEN, SYDVKM. This CDR3 is CASGLGRGWEQYF. The CDR3 nucleotides are TGTGCCAGCGGTTTAGGGAGGGGATGGGAGCAGTACTTC.

To note about this clonotype: A much bigger clone sits one base away, suggesting this may be a read error. The chain couples TRBV24-1 to TRBJ2-5; D possibly corresponds to TRBD1 (5 bases). The CDR3 extends over 14 amino acids. The V end was cut by 5 bases, the J end by 7 bases, with 16 bases between. Germline-derived CDR1 and CDR2 are KGHDR and SFDVKD. This CDR3 reads CATSGPGQVRTQYF. CDR3 nucleotide sequence: TGTGCCACCAGTGGTCCTGGACAAGTCCGGACCCAGTACTTC.

Many counts were recorded for this clonotype. The gene calls are TRBV7-3 and TRBJ2-5; unclear D gene. CDR1 and CDR2 from the germline V gene are SGHTA and FQGTGA. The CDR3 runs to 13 residues. Trimming removed 0 bases at V and 5 bases at J, with 7 bases between. CDR3 protein: CASSLTAQETQYF. In DNA form, the CDR3 reads TGTGCCAGCAGCTTAACCGCGCAGGAGACCCAGTACTTC. The full variable domain, completed using reference TRBV7-3 and TRBJ2-5, is GAGVSQTPSNKVTEKGKYVELRCDPISGHTALYWYRQSLGQGPEFLIYFQGTGAADDSGLPNDRFFAVRPEGSVSTLKIQRTERGDSAVYLCASSLTAQETQYFGPGTRLLVL.

The rearrangement joins TRBV7-3 to TRBJ2-3, with 8 bases aligning to TRBD1. Trimming cost V 5 bases and J 4 bases; bases outside gene matches: 5. Per the germline V gene, CDR1 is SGHTA and CDR2 is FQGTGA. This CDR3 contains 14 residues. The CDR3 spells CASSLGQDADTQYF. The CDR3 bases are TGTGCCAGCAGCCTGGGACAGGATGCAGATACGCAGTATTTT.

This clonotype was seen ten or more times. This rearrangement joins TRBV28 to TRBJ1-1; TRBD1 matches 9 bases. The CDR3 spans 15 residues. The germline gives CDR1 MDHEN, CDR2 SYDVKM. The trim removed 6 bases at V and 5 bases at J, leaving 10 bases unmatched. This CDR3 reads CASRDSDRGWTEAFF. CDR3 nucleotide sequence: TGTGCCAGCAGAGACTCGGACAGGGGTTGGACTGAAGCTTTCTTT.

This clonotype was seen ten or more times. V gene TRBV20-1 combines with J gene TRBJ2-7; D is unclear. The CDR3 length is 12 residues. Per the germline V gene, CDR1 is DFQATT and CDR2 is SNEGSKA (reference sequence). V lost 2 bases and J 5 bases, leaving 10 bases between the germline ends. For the CDR3, the DNA is TGCAGTGCTAGAATTAGTGCAAACGAGCAGTACTTC. Its translation: CSARISANEQYF.

A remark on this clonotype: Because the CDR3 is missing its conserved closing phenylalanine or tryptophan, this is likely a read error. The rearrangement joins TRBV29-1 to TRBJ2-1, with a weak D call TRBD1 (5 bases). Germline CDR1 SQVTM, CDR2 ANQGSEA. The CDR3 extends over 13 amino acids. CDR3 nucleotides: TGCAGCGTAGAACGGCAGGGCATAAATGTGCAGTTCCTC. It specifies CSVERQGINVQFL.

A remark on this clonotype: This CDR3 fails to terminate in the conserved phenylalanine or tryptophan, so it likely reflects a read error. No DNA is shown, since the ends of the CDR3 on it are uncertain; the CDR3 is the one TCRdb lists. The rearrangement uses TRBV6-5 and TRBJ2-7; the table's D call TRBD2 went unverified against the DNA. CDR1 and CDR2 (germline): MNHEY, SVGAGI. 13 amino acids form the CDR3, both terminal residues included. CDR3 in amino acids: CARSWRESYEKYS.

This rearrangement joins TRBV4-2 to TRBJ2-5; a possible D gene is TRBD2 (6 bases). The germline V gene encodes CDR1 LGHNA and CDR2 YNFKEQ. The CDR3 loop spans 15 amino acids. Trimming removed 9 bases from V and 0 bases from J, with 17 bases in between. The CDR3 nucleotides are TGTGCCAGTATCCGGTCTAGCGAGAACCAAGAGACCCAGTACTTC. Translated: CASIRSSENQETQYF.